This TCR beta chain is drawn from a study of cytomegalovirus exposure and HLA in healthy donors. In the PCR, 60 Vbeta and 13 Jbeta primers were used. Clones were read by immunoSEQ multiplex PCR, and TCRdb kept only the in-frame ones, dropping some. The sample includes about 170,000 clones, approximately 76% of them seen just once. Deletions cut 2 bases from V and 5 bases from J, with 9 bases between. This CDR3 region has 14 residues. CDR1 is KGHSH, CDR2 LQKENI, per germline. The clonotype originates from a woman under 30 in good health and CMV-seropositive. Input material: PBMCs. This chain uses TRBV18 with TRBJ2-2; weak D call: TRBD1 (5 bases). CDR3 sequence reads: CASSPSRETGELFF. CDR3 coding DNA: TGTGCCAGCTCACCATCCAGGGAAACCGGGGAGCTGTTTTTT.